A selection of T cell receptor beta chains follows, all from one sample in a study of blood T cell repertoires in COVID-19. Repertoires were generated with immunoSEQ multiplex PCR, while TCRdb's copy carries only in-frame clones and drops some. The sample records roughly 160,000 clones, roughly 85% being singletons. Sequenced material: PBMCs or T cells enriched from blood (not recorded which). The receptor source for this set is a woman aged 70-85 years in a cohort exposed to, infected with or recovered from COVID-19 (not recorded which). Both conserved end residues are part of each CDR3. A D gene is named only where the DNA matches it firmly. Expanded clones get a size class; other rows say once, few or many, or leave the size out.

V gene	J gene	D gene	clone size	CDR3 protein	CDR3 DNA
TRBV29-1	TRBJ1-5	NA	NA	CSVLGGGNQPQHF	TGCAGCGTTTTGGGGGGTGGCAATCAGCCCCAGCATTTT
TRBV28	TRBJ1-6	TRBD1	NA	CASSMGQGSYNSPLHF	TGTGCCAGCAGTATGGGACAGGGGTCATATAATTCACCCCTCCACTTT
TRBV6-5	TRBJ2-6	NA	many	CASRRPSGANVLTF	TGTGCCAGCAGGAGGCCCTCTGGGGCCAACGTCCTGACTTTC
TRBV6-6	TRBJ1-6	NA	NA	CASSYNRDNSPLHF	TGTGCCAGCAGTTACAACCGAGATAATTCACCCCTCCACTTT
TRBV28	TRBJ2-1	NA	NA	CASTPGGFPPGAYNEQFF	TGTGCCAGCACCCCAGGGGGGTTTCCTCCGGGCGCCTACAATGAGCAGTTCTTC
TRBV5-1	TRBJ2-7	NA	NA	CASSLVGSSYEQYF	TGCGCCAGCAGCTTGGTCGGGAGCTCCTACGAGCAGTACTTC
TRBV18	TRBJ1-1	NA	NA	CASSPPSPVQTEAFF	TGTGCCAGCTCGCCGCCCAGTCCTGTGCAAACTGAAGCTTTCTTT
TRBV28	TRBJ1-1	NA	NA	CASISRNTEAFF	TGTGCCAGCATTTCTAGGAACACTGAAGCTTTCTTT
TRBV5-1	TRBJ2-3	TRBD2	NA	CASSLGPAGVTDTQYF	TGCGCCAGCAGCTTGGGTCCAGCGGGAGTCACAGATACGCAGTATTTT
TRBV18	TRBJ1-1	NA	NA	CASSQGLENTEAFF	TGTGCCAGCTCACAGGGGTTGGAGAACACTGAAGCTTTCTTT